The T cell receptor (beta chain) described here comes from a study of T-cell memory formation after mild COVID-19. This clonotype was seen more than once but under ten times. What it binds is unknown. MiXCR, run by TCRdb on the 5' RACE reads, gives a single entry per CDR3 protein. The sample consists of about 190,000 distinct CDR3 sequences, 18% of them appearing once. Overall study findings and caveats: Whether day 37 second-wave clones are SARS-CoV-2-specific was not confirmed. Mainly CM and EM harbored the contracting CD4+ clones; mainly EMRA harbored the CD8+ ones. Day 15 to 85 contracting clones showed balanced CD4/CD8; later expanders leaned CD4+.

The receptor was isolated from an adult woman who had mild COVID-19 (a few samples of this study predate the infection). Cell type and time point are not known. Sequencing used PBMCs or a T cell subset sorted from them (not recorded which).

CDR3 loop: CATSDPGQGVDTQYF. The CDR3 bases are TGTGCCACCAGTGACCCGGGACAGGGCGTAGATACGCAGTATTTT. The chain recombines TRBV24-1 with TRBJ2-3, with 9 bases lining up with TRBD1. The CDR3 covers 15 residues. Germline values: CDR1 KGHDR, CDR2 SFDVKD. Trimming at V came to 4 bases and at J to 5 bases, leaving 6 bases not matched to a gene.